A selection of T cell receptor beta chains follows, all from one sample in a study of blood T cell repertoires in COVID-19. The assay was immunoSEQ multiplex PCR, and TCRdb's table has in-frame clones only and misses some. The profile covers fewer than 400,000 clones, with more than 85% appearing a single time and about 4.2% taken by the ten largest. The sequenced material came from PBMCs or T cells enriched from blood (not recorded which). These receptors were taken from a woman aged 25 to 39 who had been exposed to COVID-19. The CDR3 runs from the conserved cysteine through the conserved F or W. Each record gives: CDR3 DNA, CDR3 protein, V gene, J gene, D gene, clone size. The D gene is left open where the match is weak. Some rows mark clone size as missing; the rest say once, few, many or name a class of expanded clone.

cdr3_nt: TGTGCCAGCCGACAGAACATGCCCATATATTTT; cdr3_aa: CASRQNMPIYF; v_call: TRBV19; j_call: TRBJ1-3; d_call: NA; clone_size: NA
cdr3_nt: TGCGCCAGCAGCCAGACAGGGAGGAGCAATCAGCCCCAGCATTTT; cdr3_aa: CASSQTGRSNQPQHF; v_call: TRBV5-1; j_call: TRBJ1-5; d_call: TRBD1; clone_size: NA
cdr3_nt: TGTGCCAGCAGCTTACGGGCAGGGTCCCCTGAAGCTTTCTTT; cdr3_aa: CASSLRAGSPEAFF; v_call: TRBV7-2; j_call: TRBJ1-1; d_call: NA; clone_size: NA
cdr3_nt: TGTGCCAGCAGCCCACAAGGACTCCTAACTCCCGGCGAGCAGTACTTC; cdr3_aa: CASSPQGLLTPGEQYF; v_call: TRBV7-2; j_call: TRBJ2-7; d_call: NA; clone_size: few
cdr3_nt: TGTGCCAGCAGCTTAGGGAGAGACAGGTGGGGTCAGCCCCAGCATTTT; cdr3_aa: CASSLGRDRWGQPQHF; v_call: TRBV11-3; j_call: TRBJ1-5; d_call: NA; clone_size: NA
cdr3_nt: TGTGCCAGCAGCTTACTTGCGGGGGCCCTAAATGAGCAGTTCTTC; cdr3_aa: CASSLLAGALNEQFF; v_call: TRBV7-2; j_call: TRBJ2-1; d_call: NA; clone_size: NA
cdr3_nt: TGTGCCAGCAGTTTAACCGTCCGGGAGACCCAGTACTTC; cdr3_aa: CASSLTVRETQYF; v_call: TRBV27; j_call: TRBJ2-5; d_call: NA; clone_size: once
cdr3_nt: TGTGCCAGCAGCACAGGGGCCGGGGAGCTGTTTTTT; cdr3_aa: CASSTGAGELFF; v_call: TRBV25-1; j_call: TRBJ2-2; d_call: TRBD1; clone_size: NA
cdr3_nt: TGTGCCAGCAACCCGGGGGGGTCTAACAATGAGCAGTTCTTC; cdr3_aa: CASNPGGSNNEQFF; v_call: TRBV7-6; j_call: TRBJ2-1; d_call: TRBD2; clone_size: NA
cdr3_nt: TGTGCCAGCAGCGTACAGGGGGTCCCCTCTGGGGCCAACGTCCTGACTTTC; cdr3_aa: CASSVQGVPSGANVLTF; v_call: TRBV5-5; j_call: TRBJ2-6; d_call: TRBD1; clone_size: NA
cdr3_nt: TGTGCCAGCAGCCTGGGTGGGCCACAGGGTGGCTACACCTTC; cdr3_aa: CASSLGGPQGGYTF; v_call: TRBV7-2; j_call: TRBJ1-2; d_call: NA; clone_size: NA
cdr3_nt: TGCGCCAGCAGCTTGAATGTGATGAGTAGCGCAGGCTACACCTTC; cdr3_aa: CASSLNVMSSAGYTF; v_call: TRBV5-1; j_call: TRBJ1-2; d_call: NA; clone_size: once
cdr3_nt: TGCAGCGTTTCCGGGGGGGCAGATACGCAGTATTTT; cdr3_aa: CSVSGGADTQYF; v_call: TRBV29-1; j_call: TRBJ2-3; d_call: TRBD2; clone_size: NA
cdr3_nt: TGTGCCAGCACCCACTCACAGGGGAGAGGCTATGGCTACACCTTC; cdr3_aa: CASTHSQGRGYGYTF; v_call: TRBV7-8; j_call: TRBJ1-2; d_call: TRBD1; clone_size: NA
cdr3_nt: TGTGCCAGCAGTTTTGGACAGGGGAACACTGAAGCTTTCTTT; cdr3_aa: CASSFGQGNTEAFF; v_call: TRBV3-1/TRBV3-2; j_call: TRBJ1-1; d_call: TRBD1; clone_size: NA
cdr3_nt: TGTGCCATCAGTGAACAGGCGAACTATGGCTACACCTTC; cdr3_aa: CAISEQANYGYTF; v_call: TRBV10-3; j_call: TRBJ1-2; d_call: NA; clone_size: NA
cdr3_nt: TGCGCCAGCAGCTTGGGGGACATTAGTCATCAGCCCCAGCATTTT; cdr3_aa: CASSLGDISHQPQHF; v_call: TRBV5-1; j_call: TRBJ1-5; d_call: NA; clone_size: few
cdr3_nt: TGTGCCATCACCGAAAGGACTACGGGTGGAGAGCAGTACTTC; cdr3_aa: CAITERTTGGEQYF; v_call: TRBV10-3; j_call: TRBJ2-7; d_call: NA; clone_size: NA
cdr3_nt: TGTGCCAGCAGCCGCGCGCGGGGCACCGGGGAGCTGTTTTTT; cdr3_aa: CASSRARGTGELFF; v_call: TRBV28; j_call: TRBJ2-2; d_call: NA; clone_size: NA
cdr3_nt: TGTGCCAGCAGCTTAAGACGACAGGGCAGGAAGACCTTC; cdr3_aa: CASSLRRQGRKTF; v_call: TRBV13; j_call: TRBJ1-2; d_call: TRBD1; clone_size: NA
cdr3_nt: TGTGCCAGCAGTGATCAGGGGATTCACACTGAAGCTTTCTTT; cdr3_aa: CASSDQGIHTEAFF; v_call: TRBV6-1; j_call: TRBJ1-1; d_call: NA; clone_size: NA
cdr3_nt: TGTGCCAGCACTCGGGCGGACAAAGAGACCCAGTACTTC; cdr3_aa: CASTRADKETQYF; v_call: TRBV7-9; j_call: TRBJ2-5; d_call: NA; clone_size: NA